These 10 T cell receptor beta chains were sequenced from one sample in a study of blood T cell repertoires in COVID-19. Clones were sequenced by immunoSEQ multiplex PCR, and TCRdb holds only the in-frame ones, with some missing. The sample lists some 250,000 clones; roughly 83% were seen once. Sequenced input: peripheral blood. These receptors all stem from a woman older than 75 with acute or convalescent COVID-19.

The chain links TRBV28 to TRBJ1-6, with D perhaps TRBD1 (5 bases). Trimming stripped 4 bases from V and 11 bases from J, with 15 bases between. The CDR3 is made up of 14 amino acids. The germline CDR1 and CDR2 sequences are MDHEN and SYDVKM. The CDR3 nucleotides read TGTGCCAGCAGTTACCCCCCCCAGGGAACACCCCTCCACTTT. Its protein is CASSYPPQGTPLHF.

This chain links TRBV10-3 with TRBJ2-5; TRBD2 matches 10 bases. The V segment lost 0 bases and the J segment 2 bases; nucleotides outside the gene matches: 6. The CDR3 extends over 17 amino acids. Germline lookup yields CDR1 ENHRY and CDR2 SYGVKD. The DNA of the CDR3 is TGTGCCATCAGTGAGTCAAAACTAGCGGGGTTACAAGAGACCCAGTACTTC. Encoded protein: CAISESKLAGLQETQYF.

V usage is TRBV27 and J usage is TRBJ2-2; possibly TRBD2 for D (6 bases). V was clipped by 2 bases and J by 1 base, with 8 bases between them. The CDR3 totals 15 residues. The germline gives CDR1 MNHEY, CDR2 SMNVEV (reference sequence). CDR3 protein: CASSLGRGNTGELFF. The CDR3 nucleotides are TGTGCCAGCAGTTTAGGGCGGGGGAACACCGGGGAGCTGTTTTTT.

The V and J genes are TRBV12-5 and TRBJ1-2; 10 bases fit TRBD1. CDR3 length equals 15 residues. Per germline, CDR1 LGHNT and CDR2 FRNRAP. Trimming removed 1 base from V and 8 bases from J; junction bases left unmatched: 7. CDR3 sequence reads: CASGLAPGTGDGYTF. DNA for the CDR3: TGTGCTAGTGGTTTGGCCCCCGGGACAGGGGACGGCTACACCTTC.

V usage is TRBV5-1 and J usage is TRBJ2-7; D is unresolved. V gave up 0 bases and J gave up 1 base, with 8 bases separating them. This CDR3 is 14 amino acids long. Germline V lookup: CDR1 SGHRS, CDR2 YFSETQ. The CDR3 region is CASSLAVPSYEQYF. In DNA, the CDR3 is TGCGCCAGCAGCTTGGCGGTGCCATCCTACGAGCAGTACTTC.

The CDR3 loop is CASSRGQKTDTQYF. CDR3 coding DNA: TGTGCCAGCTCACGCGGACAGAAAACAGATACGCAGTATTTT. V and J are TRBV18 and TRBJ2-3; D possibly corresponds to TRBD1 (6 bases). Germline V gives CDR1 KGHSH, CDR2 LQKENI. This CDR3 has 14 amino acids. V was cut by 4 bases and J by 3 bases, with 11 bases left in between.

The chain is built from TRBV18 and TRBJ1-5; possibly TRBD1 for D (6 bases). The germline V and J ends were trimmed by 3 bases and 1 base, with 10 bases remaining between them. The CDR3 has 15 amino acids. Germline loops: CDR1 KGHSH, CDR2 LQKENI. CDR3 in amino acids: CASSPTGLSNQPQHF. The CDR3 DNA reads as TGTGCCAGCTCACCGACAGGCCTCAGCAATCAGCCCCAGCATTTT.

This clone was recorded a few times. V is TRBV5-4 and J is TRBJ2-2, with 10 bases fitting TRBD1. This CDR3 is 16 amino acids long. Per germline, CDR1 SGHNT and CDR2 YYREEE (reference sequence). CDR3 sequence reads: CASGTKDRGDTGELFF. CDR3 nucleotides: TGTGCAAGCGGAACCAAGGACAGGGGGGACACCGGGGAGCTGTTTTTT.

This rearrangement joins TRBV2 to TRBJ2-3; TRBD1 matches 7 bases. This CDR3 contains 13 residues. Germline V gene sequence: CDR1 SNHLY, CDR2 FYNNEI. The V and J ends lost 6 bases and 4 bases, in that order; junction bases with no gene match: 4. The CDR3 spells CASRPGTADTQYF. CDR3 nucleotide sequence: TGTGCCAGCAGGCCCGGGACAGCAGATACGCAGTATTTT.

This clone was seen only a few times. The CDR3 reads CASSYSGQGPYEQYF. The CDR3 coding sequence is TGTGCCAGCAGTTACTCGGGACAGGGACCATACGAGCAGTACTTC. This chain connects TRBV6-2 or TRBV6-3 to TRBJ2-7; 9 bases fit TRBD1. CDR3 size: 15 residues. CDR1 is MNHEY and CDR2 is SVGEGT in the germline V gene. V lost 0 bases to trimming and J lost 4 bases; unmatched junction nucleotides: 4.